This T cell receptor (beta chain) came from a study of patients and donors after allogeneic stem cell transplantation. The CDR3 is made up of 15 amino acids. V shed 7 bases and J shed 0 bases, with 10 bases lying between them. Germline CDR1 is SEHNR and CDR2 is FQNEAQ (reference sequence). TCRdb reanalysed the RT-PCR reads using MiXCR and keeps one entry per CDR3 protein. The sample records 390,000 or so distinct CDR3 sequences, 16% being singletons. This clonotype showed up just a few times. The sequencing input was blood, either unsorted or a sorted T cell fraction (not recorded which). The V and J genes are TRBV7-9 and TRBJ2-6, with D uncertain. The TCR originated in a human donor who was either an allogeneic HSCT recipient or a stem cell or donor lymphocyte infusion donor (not recorded which). It is not recorded whose cells these are; they may come from a transplant donor. The CDR3 protein is CASNPQISGANVLTF. In DNA, the CDR3 is TGTGCCAGCAACCCGCAGATCTCTGGGGCCAACGTCCTGACTTTC.